Sequencing of this TCR beta chain was carried out in a study of T-cell reconstitution after alpha-beta-depleted transplantation in children. This clonotype was counted between two and nine times. Preparation of the TCRbeta library used unique molecular identifiers. TCRdb re-derived calls from the PCR reads in MiXCR, one entry per CDR3 protein. The sample includes about 640,000 distinct CDR3 sequences, 16% of them seen just once. The CDR3 is made up of 16 amino acids. V lost 3 bases and J lost 4; bases outside the gene matches: 10. Germline-derived CDR1 and CDR2 are KGHDR and SFDVKD. This receptor was taken from a human donor who donated a stem cell graft to a child with acute myeloid leukemia. The chain employs TRBV24-1 and TRBJ1-2; 7 bases align to TRBD1. This material consisted of PBMCs from the stem cell graft donor, taken from the stem cell graft. CDR3 sequence reads: CATSDRQTGTVYGYTF. The CDR3 region has the DNA TGTGCCACCAGTGATCGTCAGACCGGGACAGTCTATGGCTACACCTTC.